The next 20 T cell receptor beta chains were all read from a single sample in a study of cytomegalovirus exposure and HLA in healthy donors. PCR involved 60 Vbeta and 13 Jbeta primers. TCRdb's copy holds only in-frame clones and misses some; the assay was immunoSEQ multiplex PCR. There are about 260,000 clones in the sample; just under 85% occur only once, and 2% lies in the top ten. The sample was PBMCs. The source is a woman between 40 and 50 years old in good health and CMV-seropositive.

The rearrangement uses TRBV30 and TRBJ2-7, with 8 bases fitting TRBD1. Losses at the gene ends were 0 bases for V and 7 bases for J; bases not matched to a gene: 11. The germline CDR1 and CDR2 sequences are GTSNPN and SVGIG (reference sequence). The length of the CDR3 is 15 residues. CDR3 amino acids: CAWSVQAQGAREQYF. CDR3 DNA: TGTGCCTGGAGTGTACAGGCCCAGGGGGCTAGGGAGCAGTACTTC.

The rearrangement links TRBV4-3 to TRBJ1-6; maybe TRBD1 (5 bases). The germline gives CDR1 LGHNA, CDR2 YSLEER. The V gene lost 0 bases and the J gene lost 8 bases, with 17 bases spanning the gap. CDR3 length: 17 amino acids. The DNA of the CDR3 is TGCGCCAGCAGCCAAGAAGGAAGGCAGGGTGGGCATTCACCCCTCCACTTT. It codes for CASSQEGRQGGHSPLHF.

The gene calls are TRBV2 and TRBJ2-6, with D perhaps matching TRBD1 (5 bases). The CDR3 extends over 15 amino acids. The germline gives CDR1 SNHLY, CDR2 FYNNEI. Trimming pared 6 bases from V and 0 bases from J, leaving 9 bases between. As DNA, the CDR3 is TGTGCCAGCAGCGGAGACAGCTCTGGGGCCAACGTCCTGACTTTC. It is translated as CASSGDSSGANVLTF.

CDR3 in amino acids: CASSFGGGSTDTQYF. CDR3 coding DNA: TGTGCCAGCAGCTTTGGGGGGGGAAGCACAGATACGCAGTATTTT. The rearrangement links TRBV7-2 to TRBJ2-3; 7 bases are a match to TRBD2. V trimming: 3 bases; J trimming: 0 bases; junction bases outside the gene matches: 3. From germline, CDR1 is SGHTA and CDR2 FQGNSA. This CDR3 has 15 amino acids.

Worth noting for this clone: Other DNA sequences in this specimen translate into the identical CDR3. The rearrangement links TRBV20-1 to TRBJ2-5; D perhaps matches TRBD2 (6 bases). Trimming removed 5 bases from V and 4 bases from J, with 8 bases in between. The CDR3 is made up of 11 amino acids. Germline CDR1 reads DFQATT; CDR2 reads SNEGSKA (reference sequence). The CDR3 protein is CSARGLETQYF. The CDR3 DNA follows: TGCAGTGCTCGGGGGTTAGAGACCCAGTACTTC.

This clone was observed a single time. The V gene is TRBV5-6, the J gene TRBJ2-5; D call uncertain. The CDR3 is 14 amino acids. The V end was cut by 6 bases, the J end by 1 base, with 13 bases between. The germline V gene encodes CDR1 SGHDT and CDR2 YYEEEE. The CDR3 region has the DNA TGTGCCAGCACCGTTGGAGTGATCCAAGAGACCCAGTACTTC. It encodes CASTVGVIQETQYF.

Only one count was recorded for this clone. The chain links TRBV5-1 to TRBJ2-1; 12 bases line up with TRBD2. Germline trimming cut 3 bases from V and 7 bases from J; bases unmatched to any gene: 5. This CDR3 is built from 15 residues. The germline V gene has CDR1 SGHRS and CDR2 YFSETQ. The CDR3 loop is CASSSLAGGKNEQFF. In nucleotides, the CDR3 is TGCGCCAGCAGCTCACTAGCGGGAGGTAAGAATGAGCAGTTCTTC. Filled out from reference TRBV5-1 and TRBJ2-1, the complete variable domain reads KAGVTQTPRYLIKTRGQQVTLSCSPISGHRSVSWYQQTPGQGLQFLFEYFSETQRNKGNFPGRFSGRQFSNSRSEMNVSTLELGDSALYLCASSSLAGGKNEQFFGPGTRLTVL.

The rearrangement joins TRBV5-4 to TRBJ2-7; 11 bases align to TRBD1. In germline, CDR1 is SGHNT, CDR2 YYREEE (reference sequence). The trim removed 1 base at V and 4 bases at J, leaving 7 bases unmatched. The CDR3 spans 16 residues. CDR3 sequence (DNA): TGTGCCAGCAGCTTGCCAGGACAGGGGGCGATTTACGAGCAGTACTTC. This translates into CASSLPGQGAIYEQYF. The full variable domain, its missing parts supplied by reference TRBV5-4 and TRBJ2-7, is ETGVTQSPTHLIKTRGQQVTLRCSSQSGHNTVSWYQQALGQGPQFIFQYYREEENGRGNFPPRFSGLQFPNYSSELNVNALELDDSALYLCASSLPGQGAIYEQYFGPGTRLTVT.

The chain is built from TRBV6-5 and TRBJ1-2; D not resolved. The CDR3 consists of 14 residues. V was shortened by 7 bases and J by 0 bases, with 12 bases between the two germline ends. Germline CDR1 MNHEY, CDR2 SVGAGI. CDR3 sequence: CASTPLGANYGYTF. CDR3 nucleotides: TGTGCCAGCACCCCCCTGGGCGCTAACTATGGCTACACCTTC.

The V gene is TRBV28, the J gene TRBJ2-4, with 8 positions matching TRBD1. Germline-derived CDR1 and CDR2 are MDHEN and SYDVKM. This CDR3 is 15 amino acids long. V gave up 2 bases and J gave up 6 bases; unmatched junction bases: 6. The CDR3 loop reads CASSLGAGGLNIQYF. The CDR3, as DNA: TGTGCCAGCAGTTTAGGGGCAGGGGGCTTAAACATTCAGTACTTC.

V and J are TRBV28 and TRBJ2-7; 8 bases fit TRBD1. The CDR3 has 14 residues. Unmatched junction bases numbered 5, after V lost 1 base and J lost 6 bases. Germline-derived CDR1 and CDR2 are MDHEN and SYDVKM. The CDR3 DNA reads TGTGCCAGCAGTTTATCAGGGGGCGCGTCCGAGCAGTACTTC. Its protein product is CASSLSGGASEQYF.

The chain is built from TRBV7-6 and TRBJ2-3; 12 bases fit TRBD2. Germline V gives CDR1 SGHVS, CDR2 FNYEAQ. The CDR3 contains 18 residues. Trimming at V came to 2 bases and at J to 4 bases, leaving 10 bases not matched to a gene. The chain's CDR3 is CASSLISGLAGFPDTQYF. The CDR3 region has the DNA TGTGCCAGCAGCTTAATTTCCGGACTAGCGGGATTCCCAGATACGCAGTATTTT.

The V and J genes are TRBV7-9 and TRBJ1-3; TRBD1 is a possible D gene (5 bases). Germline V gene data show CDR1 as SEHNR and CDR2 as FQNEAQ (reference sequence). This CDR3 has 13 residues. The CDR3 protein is CSGGLSSGNTIYF. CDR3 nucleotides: TGTTCCGGGGGTTTGAGCTCTGGAAACACCATATATTTT.

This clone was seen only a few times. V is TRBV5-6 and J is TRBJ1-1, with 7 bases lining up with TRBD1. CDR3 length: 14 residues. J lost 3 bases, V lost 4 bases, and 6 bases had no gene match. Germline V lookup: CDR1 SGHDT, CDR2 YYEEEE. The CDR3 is CASSMDRMDTEAFF. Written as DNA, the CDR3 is TGTGCCAGCAGCATGGACAGGATGGACACTGAAGCTTTCTTT.

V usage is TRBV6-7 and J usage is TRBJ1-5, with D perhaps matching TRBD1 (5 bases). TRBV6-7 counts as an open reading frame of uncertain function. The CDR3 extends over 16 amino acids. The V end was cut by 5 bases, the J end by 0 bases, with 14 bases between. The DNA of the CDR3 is TGTGCCAGCAGTCGGCCACAGGCTTATAGCAATCAGCCCCAGCATTTT. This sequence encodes CASSRPQAYSNQPQHF.

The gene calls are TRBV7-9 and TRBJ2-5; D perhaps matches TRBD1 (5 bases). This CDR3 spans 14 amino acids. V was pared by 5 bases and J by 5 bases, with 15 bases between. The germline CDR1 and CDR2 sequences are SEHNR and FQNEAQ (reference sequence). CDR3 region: CASSPERRAETQYF. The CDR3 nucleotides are TGTGCCAGCAGCCCAGAACGCAGGGCTGAGACCCAGTACTTC. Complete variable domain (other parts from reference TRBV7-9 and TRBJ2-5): DTGVSQNPRHKITKRGQNVTFRCDPISEHNRLYWYRQTLGQGPEFLTYFQNEAQLEKSRLLSDRFSAERPKGSFSTLEIQRTEQGDSAMYLCASSPERRAETQYFGPGTRLLVL.

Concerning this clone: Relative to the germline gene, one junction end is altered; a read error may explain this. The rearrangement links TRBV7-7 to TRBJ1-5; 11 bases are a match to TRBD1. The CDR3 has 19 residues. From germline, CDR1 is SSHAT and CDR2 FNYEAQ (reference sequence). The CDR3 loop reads CASSLKGQGVIGSNQPQHF. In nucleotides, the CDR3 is TGTGCTAGCAGCTTAAAGGGACAGGGGGTAATAGGCAGCAATCAGCCCCAGCATTTT. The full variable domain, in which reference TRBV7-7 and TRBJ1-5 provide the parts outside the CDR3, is GAGVSQSPRYKVTKRGQDVTLRCDPISSHATLYWYQQALGQGPEFLTYFNYEAQPDKSGLPSDRFSAERPEGSISTLTIQRTEQRDSAMYRCASSLKGQGVIGSNQPQHFGDGTRLSIL.

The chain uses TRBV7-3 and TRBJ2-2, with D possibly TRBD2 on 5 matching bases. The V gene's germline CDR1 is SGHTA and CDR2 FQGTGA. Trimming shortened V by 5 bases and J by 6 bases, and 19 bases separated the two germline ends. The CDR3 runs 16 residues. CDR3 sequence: CASSLSGGYSPGELFF. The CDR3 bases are TGTGCCAGCAGCCTAAGCGGCGGATATTCCCCCGGGGAGCTGTTTTTT.

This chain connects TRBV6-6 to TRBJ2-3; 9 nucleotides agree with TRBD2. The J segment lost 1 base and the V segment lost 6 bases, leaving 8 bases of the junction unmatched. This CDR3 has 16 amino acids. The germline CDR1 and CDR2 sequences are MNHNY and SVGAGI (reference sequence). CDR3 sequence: CASRRREGVGTDTQYF. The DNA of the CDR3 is TGTGCCAGCAGGAGGCGGGAGGGCGTGGGCACAGATACGCAGTATTTT.

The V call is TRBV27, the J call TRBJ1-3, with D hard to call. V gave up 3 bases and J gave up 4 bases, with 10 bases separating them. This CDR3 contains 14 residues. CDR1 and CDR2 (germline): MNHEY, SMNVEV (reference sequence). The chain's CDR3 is CASSLQAGGNTIYF. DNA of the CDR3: TGTGCCAGCAGTTTGCAGGCGGGGGGAAACACCATATATTTT.